This TCR beta chain was captured by sequencing in a study of blood T cell repertoires in COVID-19. Study background: Samples came from the United States, Italy and Spain, spanning acute and convalescent COVID-19.

CDR1 and CDR2 from the germline V gene are SEHNR and FQNEAQ (reference sequence). This CDR3 contains 14 residues. Deletions cut 3 bases from V and 6 bases from J, with 11 bases between. Here immunoSEQ multiplex PCR was the method, and the copy in TCRdb shows in-frame clones only, minus some. The sample yields approximately 29,000 clones, approximately 83% seen once. The chain combines TRBV7-9 with TRBJ2-2, with D possibly being TRBD2 (6 bases). The sample was peripheral blood. This sequence originates from a woman aged 55 to 70 with active COVID-19. The CDR3 loop reads CASSFGGFAGELFF. Here the CDR3 DNA reads TGTGCCAGCAGCTTTGGGGGGTTCGCCGGGGAGCTGTTTTTT.